The next 31 T cell receptor beta chains were all read from a single sample in a study of T cell changes during pregnancy in multiple sclerosis. Clones were read by immunoSEQ multiplex PCR, and TCRdb kept only the in-frame ones, dropping some. The sample includes over 80,000 clones, over 85% of them seen just once. The source material was peripheral blood, sampled in the third trimester of pregnancy. The receptors originated from a female donor in good health, enrolled as a control in a pregnancy study.

The chain links TRBV7-6 to TRBJ2-2; D is possibly TRBD1 (5 bases). CDR1 SGHVS and CDR2 FNYEAQ come from the germline V gene. The CDR3 has 13 amino acids. V lost 3 bases and J 8 bases, leaving 10 bases between the germline ends. This chain's CDR3 is CASSFSGPGELFF. As DNA, the CDR3 is TGTGCCAGCAGCTTCTCAGGGCCTGGGGAGCTGTTTTTT.

This clone was seen a single time. V gene TRBV19 combines with J gene TRBJ1-2, with D uncertain. Germline V gene data show CDR1 as LNHDA and CDR2 as SQIVND (reference sequence). The V and J ends lost 3 bases and 2 bases respectively, with 7 bases between them. This CDR3 has 13 residues. The CDR3 protein is CASSMTGNYGYTF. CDR3 sequence (DNA): TGTGCCAGTAGTATGACCGGGAACTATGGCTACACCTTC.

The chain links TRBV4-1 to TRBJ1-1, with 8 bases that match TRBD1. The CDR3 totals 16 residues. Germline V gives CDR1 MGHRA, CDR2 YSYEKL. J gave up 8 bases and V 6 bases, and 17 bases lay outside the gene matches. In DNA form, the CDR3 reads TGCGCCAGCAGGCCAGCCCCCTACTTCAGGGGGCAGGAAGCTTTCTTT. It codes for CASRPAPYFRGQEAFF.

CDR3 in amino acids: CASSLTQRSQPQHF. The CDR3 DNA follows: TGTGCCAGCAGCTTAACACAGCGGAGCCAGCCCCAGCATTTT. The chain links TRBV7-2 to TRBJ1-5; D is uncertain. The V gene lost 2 bases and the J gene lost 7 bases, with 12 bases spanning the gap. The CDR3 sequence is 14 residues long. Germline lookup yields CDR1 SGHTA and CDR2 FQGNSA.

The genes are TRBV5-8 and TRBJ2-5; unclear D gene. Trimming removed 0 bases at V and 5 bases at J, with 2 bases between. This CDR3 is 11 amino acids long. In germline, CDR1 is SGHTS, CDR2 YDEGEE. The CDR3 nucleotides read TGTGCCAGCAGCTTGGCGGAGACCCAGTACTTC. Its protein is CASSLAETQYF.

The V and J genes are TRBV6-6 and TRBJ2-1; 13 bases are shared with TRBD2. J was trimmed by 7 bases and V by 4 bases; bases with no gene match: 4. The CDR3 consists of 15 residues. Germline CDR1 and CDR2: MNHNY and SVGAGI (reference sequence). CDR3 sequence: CASSLGLAGVNEQFF. As DNA, the CDR3 is TGTGCCAGCAGTTTAGGACTAGCGGGAGTAAATGAGCAGTTCTTC.

V gene TRBV7-2 combines with J gene TRBJ2-7, with a tentative D call TRBD2 (6 bases). The ends were cut back, 1 base at V and 0 bases at J, with 19 bases in the middle. Germline V gives CDR1 SGHTA, CDR2 FQGNSA. The CDR3 has 18 residues. In nucleotides, the CDR3 is TGTGCCAGCAGCTTAGTTTGGGTTGAGCGGGTGAGCTCCTACGAGCAGTACTTC. This encodes CASSLVWVERVSSYEQYF.

J is TRBJ2-3 and V is TRBV30; D is possibly TRBD2 (5 bases). V lost 7 bases, J lost 0 bases, and 14 bases lay in between. Germline CDR1 GTSNPN, CDR2 SVGIG (reference sequence). The length of the CDR3 is 14 residues. The CDR3: CASDTGRSTDTQYF. Here the CDR3 DNA reads TGTGCCTCAGATACGGGAAGAAGCACAGATACGCAGTATTTT.

This chain uses TRBV27 with TRBJ2-6; perhaps TRBD2 as D (5 bases). V was pared by 4 bases and J by 4 bases, with 11 bases between. Germline V gene sequence: CDR1 MNHEY, CDR2 SMNVEV (reference sequence). The CDR3 contains 15 residues. CDR3 protein: CASSWVRGGANVLTF. The CDR3 coding sequence is TGTGCCAGCAGTTGGGTGAGAGGGGGGGCCAACGTCCTGACTTTC.

The rearrangement joins TRBV4-1 to TRBJ2-3; 10 bases fit TRBD2. V lost 0 bases and J lost 5; bases outside the gene matches: 5. Germline V gene lookup returns CDR1 MGHRA and CDR2 YSYEKL. The CDR3 is made up of 16 amino acids. In nucleotides, the CDR3 is TGCGCCAGCAGCCAAGAAGCGGGAGGGCCCGGAGATACGCAGTATTTT. It is translated as CASSQEAGGPGDTQYF.

This chain uses TRBV27 with TRBJ2-7; 7 bases align to TRBD1. Germline CDR1 MNHEY, CDR2 SMNVEV (reference sequence). The CDR3 runs to 14 residues. V shed 3 bases, J shed 6 bases, and the junction held 8 bases outside the gene matches. This CDR3 is CASSLNRGPVEQYF. The DNA for the CDR3 is TGTGCCAGCAGTTTGAACAGGGGACCTGTCGAGCAGTACTTC.

This clone came up once. The rearrangement links TRBV28 to TRBJ2-6, with 7 bases fitting TRBD2. CDR1 is MDHEN, CDR2 SYDVKM, per germline. CDR3 size: 16 residues. Unmatched junction bases numbered 6, after V lost 5 bases and J lost 2 bases. The CDR3 region has the DNA TGTGCCAGCAGTCTCCCGGGGGGTACTGGGGCCAACGTCCTGACTTTC. Its protein product is CASSLPGGTGANVLTF.

The chain combines TRBV6-5 with TRBJ2-3; 9 positions agree with TRBD2. V lost 2 bases and J lost 4; bases outside the gene matches: 7. Germline V CDR1 and CDR2: MNHEY, SVGAGI. The CDR3 is 16 residues long. The CDR3 DNA reads TGTGCCAGCAGTTACGCTCCCGGGACTAGCCCAGATACGCAGTATTTT. Translation: CASSYAPGTSPDTQYF.

The chain couples TRBV2 to TRBJ2-1; D gene uncertain. Germline CDR1 reads SNHLY; CDR2 reads FYNNEI. The germline V and J ends were trimmed by 6 bases and 3 bases, with 9 bases remaining between them. The CDR3 has 13 amino acids. The CDR3 bases are TGTGCCAGCAGAACTACGTTCTACAATGAGCAGTTCTTC. It specifies CASRTTFYNEQFF.

The chain carries TRBV25-1 and TRBJ2-3; D is uncertain. Germline V gene lookup returns CDR1 MGHDK and CDR2 SYGVNS. The CDR3 covers 15 residues. V was trimmed by 3 bases and J by 1 base, leaving 11 bases between them. CDR3 nucleotides: TGTGCCAGCAGTGATGAGCGACTTGGCACAGATACGCAGTATTTT. It encodes CASSDERLGTDTQYF. Drawing the rest from reference TRBV25-1 and TRBJ2-3, the complete variable domain is EADIYQTPRYLVIGTGKKITLECSQTMGHDKMYWYQQDPGMELHLIHYSYGVNSTEKGDLSSESTVSRIRTEHFPLTLESARPSHTSQYLCASSDERLGTDTQYFGPGTRLTVL.

This chain joins TRBV13 and TRBJ1-1, with no clear D. The CDR3 is 13 residues long. Looked up from germline, CDR1 is PRHDT and CDR2 is FYEKMQ (reference sequence). V was shortened by 3 bases and J by 1 base, with 6 bases between the two germline ends. CDR3 DNA sequence: TGTGCCAGCAGCTTCCCAGGGAACACTGAAGCTTTCTTT. It translates to CASSFPGNTEAFF.

The rearrangement links TRBV4-2 to TRBJ2-5; TRBD1 might be the D (6 bases). V lost 2 bases and J lost 3, with 13 bases in between. The CDR3 length is 15 residues. Germline V gene lookup returns CDR1 LGHNA and CDR2 YNFKEQ. DNA for the CDR3: TGTGCCAGCAGCCAATCTTACAGGGAGAAAGAGACCCAGTACTTC. The encoded protein is CASSQSYREKETQYF.

The gene calls are TRBV7-2 and TRBJ2-5; 8 bases fit TRBD2. After removal of 3 bases from V and 9 bases from J, the junction contained 15 bases not matched to a gene. CDR3 length: 16 amino acids. Germline CDR1 and CDR2: SGHTA and FQGNSA. CDR3: CASSLGPDPGAGAQYF. In DNA form, the CDR3 reads TGTGCCAGCAGCTTGGGACCGGACCCGGGAGCGGGGGCCCAGTACTTC. The variable domain in full, with the rest retrieved from reference TRBV7-2 and TRBJ2-5, is GAGVSQSPSNKVTEKGKDVELRCDPISGHTALYWYRQSLGQGLEFLIYFQGNSAPDKSGLPSDRFSAERTGGSVSTLTIQRTQQEDSAVYLCASSLGPDPGAGAQYFGPGTRLLVL.

The gene calls are TRBV5-5 and TRBJ2-7; D unresolved. The CDR3 is made up of 14 amino acids. CDR1 SGHKS and CDR2 YYEKEE come from the germline V gene (reference sequence). Trimming shortened V by 0 bases and J by 1 base, and 8 bases separated the two germline ends. Written as DNA, the CDR3 is TGTGCCAGCAGCTTGGTCTCAGGATCCTACGAGCAGTACTTC. Protein: CASSLVSGSYEQYF.

J is TRBJ2-3 and V is TRBV18; TRBD2 aligns across 8 bases. This CDR3 has 14 amino acids. From germline, CDR1 is KGHSH and CDR2 LQKENI. V shed 3 bases and J 4 bases; nucleotides not matched to a gene: 3. The CDR3 DNA is TGTGCCAGCTCACCCGGGACTAGTGCAGATACGCAGTATTTT. Encoded protein: CASSPGTSADTQYF.

The V gene is TRBV11-2, the J gene TRBJ2-5, with 9 positions matching TRBD1. The germline V gene has CDR1 SGHAT and CDR2 FQNNGV. After removal of 2 bases from V and 6 bases from J, the junction contained 10 bases not matched to a gene. The CDR3 loop spans 16 amino acids. CDR3: CASSLLDPTGGKTQYF. The CDR3 region has the DNA TGTGCCAGCAGCTTACTAGACCCGACAGGGGGAAAGACCCAGTACTTC.

CDR3 sequence (DNA): TGTGCCTGGGGGGGGGCTATAAGAACAGATACGCAGTATTTT. It encodes CAWGGAIRTDTQYF. V usage is TRBV30 and J usage is TRBJ2-3; weak D call: TRBD2 (7 bases). CDR1 is GTSNPN and CDR2 is SVGIG in the germline V gene (reference sequence). V was clipped by 5 bases and J by 3 bases, with 15 bases between them. CDR3 size: 14 residues.

CDR3 in amino acids: CASRNRSNTEAFF. In DNA, the CDR3 is TGTGCCAGCAGAAACAGGTCGAACACTGAAGCTTTCTTT. The chain recombines TRBV6-6 with TRBJ1-1, with D possibly TRBD1 on 5 matching bases. Germline CDR1 and CDR2: MNHNY and SVGAGI (reference sequence). The CDR3 length is 13 residues. The V and J ends lost 6 bases and 1 base respectively, with 9 bases between them.

The chain links TRBV6-5 to TRBJ1-4; D unresolved. CDR1 is MNHEY and CDR2 is SVGAGI in the germline V gene. CDR3 length: 11 amino acids. Trimming took off 6 bases at V and 4 bases at J, with 3 bases between the two ends. The CDR3 loop reads CASSNNEKLFF. CDR3 in DNA: TGTGCCAGCAGCAATAATGAAAAACTGTTTTTT.

V is TRBV6-4 and J is TRBJ2-7; D gene ambiguous. The V gene lost 5 bases and the J gene lost 0 bases, with 11 bases spanning the gap. CDR3 length equals 14 residues. The V gene's germline CDR1 is MRHNA and CDR2 SNTAGT. CDR3 DNA: TGTGCCAGCAGTCCAACAGAGACCTCCTACGAGCAGTACTTC. Protein: CASSPTETSYEQYF.

This chain uses TRBV15 with TRBJ1-1; D gene uncertain. Trimming shortened V by 3 bases and J by 3 bases, and 11 bases separated the two germline ends. CDR3 length: 14 amino acids. Looked up from germline, CDR1 is LNHNV and CDR2 is YYDKDF (reference sequence). The CDR3 DNA follows: TGTGCCACCAGCAGGAGCGACCGGGACACTGAAGCTTTCTTT. Its protein product is CATSRSDRDTEAFF.

V is TRBV28 and J is TRBJ1-5, with 8 bases lining up with TRBD1. The CDR3 extends over 14 amino acids. Germline V gene lookup returns CDR1 MDHEN and CDR2 SYDVKM. With 6 bases clipped from V and 11 bases from J, the junction kept 12 bases outside the gene matches. The CDR3 reads CASRGQGDPRAQHF. The CDR3 DNA sequence: TGTGCCAGCAGAGGACAGGGCGACCCCAGGGCCCAGCATTTT.

V and J are TRBV27 and TRBJ2-2, with D tentatively TRBD2 (6 bases). V was shortened by 2 bases and J by 1 base, with 14 bases between the two germline ends. CDR1 and CDR2 (germline): MNHEY, SMNVEV (reference sequence). CDR3 length: 17 residues. The CDR3 nucleotides are TGTGCCAGCAGTTTAAATTTTTTGCGGGGGAACACCGGGGAGCTGTTTTTT. Translated, it gives CASSLNFLRGNTGELFF.

The chain combines TRBV30 with TRBJ1-5, with D tentatively TRBD1 (6 bases). This CDR3 comprises 17 residues. CDR1 GTSNPN and CDR2 SVGIG come from the germline V gene (reference sequence). The V end was cut by 1 base, the J end by 4 bases, with 20 bases between. CDR3 sequence: CAWSAGLGRGLNQPQHF. The DNA for the CDR3 is TGTGCCTGGAGTGCTGGTCTGGGCAGGGGCTTAAATCAGCCCCAGCATTTT.

A single count supports this clone. The chain's CDR3 is CASSPRDRGNEKLFF. CDR3 bases: TGTGCCAGCAGCCCCCGGGACAGGGGGAATGAAAAACTGTTTTTT. The chain employs TRBV28 and TRBJ1-4, with 11 nucleotides matching TRBD1. Trimming at V came to 6 bases and at J to 5 bases, leaving 5 bases not matched to a gene. There are 15 residues in the CDR3. The V gene's germline CDR1 is MDHEN and CDR2 SYDVKM.

The chain joins TRBV6-6 to TRBJ1-3; D is ambiguous. The V end was cut by 5 bases, the J end by 0 bases, with 8 bases between. CDR1 and CDR2 from the germline V gene are MNHNY and SVGAGI (reference sequence). The CDR3 is made up of 14 amino acids. CDR3 loop: CASSPQHSGNTIYF. In DNA, the CDR3 is TGTGCCAGCAGTCCCCAACACTCTGGAAACACCATATATTTT.